This TCR beta chain was identified during a study of cytomegalovirus exposure and HLA in healthy donors. Findings of the study overall: A few CMV-associated chains were confirmed in vitro to be specific for CMV antigens. There were some 150 TCR beta chains listed as cytomegalovirus-associated.

About this clone itself: Antigen unknown. Other DNA sequences in the sample encode the same CDR3.

The repertoire was sequenced with immunoSEQ multiplex PCR; TCRdb's copy has only in-frame clones and lacks some. The sample has more than 250,000 clones; 80% to 95% are singletons. From germline, CDR1 is LGHNA and CDR2 YSLEER. V shed 0 bases and J shed 3 bases, with 12 bases lying between them. The CDR3 is 16 amino acids. This chain connects TRBV4-3 to TRBJ2-1; D remains unclear. The sequence came from a woman in her 30s in good health and CMV-seronegative. Sequenced: PBMCs. The CDR3 is CASSQDSWSDYNEQFF. As DNA, the CDR3 is TGCGCCAGCAGCCAAGATTCGTGGAGCGACTACAATGAGCAGTTCTTC.